One T cell receptor (beta chain) is described in this entry. Its antigen is undetermined. This entry comes from a study of shared clonotypes between healthy human individuals. Study in general: Researchers assigned three CD4 naive, three CD4 memory, two CD8 naive and one CD8 memory plate to each donor.

Germline lookup yields CDR1 LNHDA and CDR2 SQIVND (reference sequence). This CDR3 has 18 amino acids. Trimming removed 1 base at V and 0 bases at J, with 13 bases between. Study findings and constraints: Deeper or shallower sequencing was expected to change how clonotypes are shared among donors. In having few donors, the study represented limited genetic and exposure-history diversity.

The table came from immunoSEQ multiplex PCR; TCRdb's copy has only in-frame clones and leaves some out. Of 600,000 to 800,000 clones detected, roughly two thirds appear once; the ten largest clones hold 1.8%. Caucasian adults living in Nashville, Tennessee, provided all samples. The chain is built from TRBV19 and TRBJ2-6; the D is unclear. The source of this sequence is a woman between 25 and 40 years old in good health. The sequencing input was memory CD4+ T cells sorted from blood. Indicated subset: CD45RA-negative fraction. The CDR3 reads CASSIGSGMTSGANVLTF. CDR3 coding DNA: TGTGCCAGTAGTATAGGGTCGGGCATGACCTCTGGGGCCAACGTCCTGACTTTC.